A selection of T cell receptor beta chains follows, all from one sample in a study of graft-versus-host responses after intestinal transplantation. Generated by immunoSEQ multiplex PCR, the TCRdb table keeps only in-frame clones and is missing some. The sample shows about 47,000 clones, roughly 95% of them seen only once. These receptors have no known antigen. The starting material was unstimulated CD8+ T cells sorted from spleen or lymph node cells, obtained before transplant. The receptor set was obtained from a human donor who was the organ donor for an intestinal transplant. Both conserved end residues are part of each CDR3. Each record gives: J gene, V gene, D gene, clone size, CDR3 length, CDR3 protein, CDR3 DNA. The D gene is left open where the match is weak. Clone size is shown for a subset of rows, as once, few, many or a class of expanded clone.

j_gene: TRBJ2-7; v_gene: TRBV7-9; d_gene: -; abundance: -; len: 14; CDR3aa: CASSAENAIYEQYF; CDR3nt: TGTGCCAGCAGCGCGGAAAACGCAATTTACGAGCAGTACTTC
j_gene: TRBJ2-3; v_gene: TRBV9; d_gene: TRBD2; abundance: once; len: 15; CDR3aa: CASSVSGRSTDTQYF; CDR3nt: TGTGCCAGCAGCGTTAGCGGGCGTAGCACAGATACGCAGTATTTT
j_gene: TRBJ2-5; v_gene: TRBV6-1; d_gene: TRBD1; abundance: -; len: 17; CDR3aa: CASSEGGTGVGIETQYF; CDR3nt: TGTGCCAGCAGTGAAGGGGGGACAGGGGTGGGTATAGAGACCCAGTACTTC
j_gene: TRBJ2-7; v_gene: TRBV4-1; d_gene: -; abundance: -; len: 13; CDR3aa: CASSQALDNEQYF; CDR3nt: TGCGCCAGCAGCCAAGCGTTGGACAACGAGCAGTACTTC
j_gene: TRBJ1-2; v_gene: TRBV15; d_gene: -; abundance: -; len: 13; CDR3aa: CATSSAGGLGYTF; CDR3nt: TGTGCCACCAGCAGCGCAGGAGGGTTAGGCTACACCTTC
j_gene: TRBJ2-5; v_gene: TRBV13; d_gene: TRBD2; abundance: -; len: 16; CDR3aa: CASSLHSGEDRETQYF; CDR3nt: TGTGCCAGCAGCTTACATAGCGGGGAGGATAGGGAGACCCAGTACTTC
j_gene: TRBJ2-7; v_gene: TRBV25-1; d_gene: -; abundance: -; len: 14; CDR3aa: CASSEYKGTYEQYF; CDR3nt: TGTGCCAGCAGTGAATATAAGGGAACCTACGAGCAGTACTTC
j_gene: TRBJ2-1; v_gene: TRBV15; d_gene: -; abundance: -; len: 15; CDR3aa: CATRGDGSRGNEQFF; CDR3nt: TGTGCCACCAGAGGGGACGGCAGCCGAGGGAATGAGCAGTTCTTC
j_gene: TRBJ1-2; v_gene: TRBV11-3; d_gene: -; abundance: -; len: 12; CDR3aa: CASRGLDYGYTF; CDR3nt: TGTGCCAGCCGGGGGCTGGACTATGGCTACACCTTC
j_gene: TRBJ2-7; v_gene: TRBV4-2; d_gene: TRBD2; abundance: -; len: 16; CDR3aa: CASSQELAGGVYEQYF; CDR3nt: TGTGCCAGCAGCCAGGAACTAGCGGGGGGAGTCTACGAGCAGTACTTC
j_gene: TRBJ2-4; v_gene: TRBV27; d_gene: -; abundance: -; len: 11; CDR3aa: CASGTVNIQYF; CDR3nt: TGTGCCAGCGGGACGGTAAACATTCAGTACTTC
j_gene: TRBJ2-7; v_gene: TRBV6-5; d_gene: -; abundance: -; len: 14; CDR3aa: CASTLRGLLYEQYF; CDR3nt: TGTGCCAGCACCCTCCGCGGCCTTCTGTACGAGCAGTACTTC
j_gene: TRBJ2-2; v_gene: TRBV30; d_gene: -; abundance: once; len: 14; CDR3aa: CAWSVGGGPGELFF; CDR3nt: TGTGCCTGGAGTGTAGGCGGGGGCCCCGGGGAGCTGTTTTTT
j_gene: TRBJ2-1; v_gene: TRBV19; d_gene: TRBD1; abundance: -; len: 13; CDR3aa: CASSIGTGGGQFF; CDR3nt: TGTGCCAGTAGTATAGGGACAGGGGGTGGGCAGTTCTTC
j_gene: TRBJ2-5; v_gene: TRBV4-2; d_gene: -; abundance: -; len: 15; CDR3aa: CASSLDSSVVETQYF; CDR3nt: TGTGCCAGCAGCCTCGACTCCTCCGTCGTGGAGACCCAGTACTTC
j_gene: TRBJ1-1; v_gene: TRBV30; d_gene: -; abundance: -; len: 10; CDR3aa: CAWSRIEAFF; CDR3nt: TGTGCCTGGAGCAGGATTGAAGCTTTCTTT
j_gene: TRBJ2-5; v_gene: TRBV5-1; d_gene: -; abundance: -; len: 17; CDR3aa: CASSLRWDRAGEETQYF; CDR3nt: TGCGCCAGCAGCTTGCGCTGGGACCGGGCAGGGGAGGAGACCCAGTACTTC
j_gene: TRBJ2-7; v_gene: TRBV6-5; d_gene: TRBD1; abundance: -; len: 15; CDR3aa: CASSYYGTGADEQYF; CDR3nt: TGTGCCAGCAGTTACTATGGGACAGGGGCTGACGAGCAGTACTTC
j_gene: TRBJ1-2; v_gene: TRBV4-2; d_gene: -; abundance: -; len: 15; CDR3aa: CASSQDIAANYGYTF; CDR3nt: TGTGCCAGCAGCCAAGATATAGCGGCAAACTATGGCTACACCTTC
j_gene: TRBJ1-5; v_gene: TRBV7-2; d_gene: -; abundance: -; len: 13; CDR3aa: CASSLGVVQPQHF; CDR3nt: TGTGCCAGCAGCTTAGGAGTAGTCCAGCCCCAGCATTTT